A single sample is the source of the 21 T cell receptor beta chains below, sequenced in a study of low-dose radiotherapy and immunotherapy resistance in tumors. Priming of first-strand cDNA relied on TRAV- and TRBV-specific primers (covering alpha and beta chains). TCRs were amplified for roughly 20 PCR cycles with a constant-region primer and V-primer adapter. TCRdb re-analysed the reads in MiXCR, keeping a single row per CDR3 protein. The sample consists of around 100,000 distinct CDR3 sequences, 20% to 25% of them appearing once. Time point: after trial treatment. Treatment given: LDRT plus nivolumab, ipilimumab, low-dose cyclophosphamide and aspirin (RACIN trial). Specimen: PBMCs, collected after low-dose radiotherapy plus immunotherapy. These receptors were taken from a male donor with prostate cancer.

This clonotype was recorded many times. The chain combines TRBV11-1 with TRBJ2-1; TRBD2 matches at 10 bases. Unmatched junction bases numbered 11, after V lost 4 bases and J lost 5 bases. Germline V CDR1 and CDR2: SGHAT, FQDESV (reference sequence). CDR3 length: 17 amino acids. In DNA form, the CDR3 reads TGTGCCAGCAGCTCCCCGGGGACTAGCGTTTCTAACAATGAGCAGTTCTTC. This gives the protein CASSSPGTSVSNNEQFF.

This clonotype was seen repeatedly, ten times or more. This chain joins TRBV7-2 and TRBJ1-2; weak D call: TRBD1 (5 bases). This CDR3 has 16 amino acids. Trimming took 2 bases from V and 0 from J, leaving 13 bases between them. Per the germline V gene, CDR1 is SGHTA and CDR2 is FQGNSA. The CDR3: CASSLFGGGANYGYTF. As DNA, the CDR3 is TGTGCCAGCAGCTTATTTGGGGGGGGAGCTAACTATGGCTACACCTTC.

This clonotype occurred many times. The rearrangement joins TRBV7-2 to TRBJ2-1; 11 nucleotides agree with TRBD2. J was trimmed by 4 bases and V by 6 bases; bases with no gene match: 8. The CDR3 runs to 16 residues. In germline, CDR1 is SGHTA, CDR2 FQGNSA. CDR3 nucleotide sequence: TGTGCCAGCAGACAGCGTAGCGGGGGGGCTTACAATGAGCAGTTCTTC. It encodes CASRQRSGGAYNEQFF. Filled out from reference TRBV7-2 and TRBJ2-1, the complete variable domain reads GAGVSQSPSNKVTEKGKDVELRCDPISGHTALYWYRQSLGQGLEFLIYFQGNSAPDKSGLPSDRFSAERTGGSVSTLTIQRTQQEDSAVYLCASRQRSGGAYNEQFFGPGTRLTVL.

This clonotype was detected ten times or more. This chain links TRBV3-1 with TRBJ1-6; the match to TRBD1 covers 8 bases. V shed 3 bases, J shed 7 bases, and the junction held 2 bases outside the gene matches. The CDR3 loop spans 14 amino acids. CDR1 and CDR2 (germline): LGHDT, YNNKEL (reference sequence). CDR3 region: CASSQTGANSPLHF. CDR3 DNA: TGTGCCAGCAGCCAGACAGGGGCCAATTCACCCCTCCACTTT.

The V and J genes are TRBV4-2 and TRBJ2-3; TRBD2 aligns across 9 bases. Germline V gene sequence: CDR1 LGHNA, CDR2 YNFKEQ. With 0 bases clipped from V and 6 bases from J, the junction kept 7 bases outside the gene matches. This CDR3 is built from 16 residues. This CDR3 is CASSQDLAGGTDTQYF. In DNA form, the CDR3 reads TGTGCCAGCAGCCAAGATCTCGCGGGAGGGACGGATACGCAGTATTTT.

Worth noting for this clonotype: This clone may be a read error of a much larger clone one base away. The chain combines TRBV25-1 with TRBJ1-2; possibly TRBD1 for D (6 bases). The ends were cut back, 0 bases at V and 7 bases at J, with 12 bases in the middle. CDR3 length: 14 residues. The germline gives CDR1 MGHDK, CDR2 SYGVNS. The CDR3 here is CASSEYFSGVGYTF. The CDR3 DNA follows: TGTGCCAGCAGTGAATATTTCTCAGGGGTTGGCTACACCTTC.

This clonotype was observed at least ten times. V and J are TRBV11-2 and TRBJ1-1; tentative D call: TRBD1 (6 bases). The CDR3 totals 12 residues. V shed 3 bases and J shed 5 bases, with 7 bases lying between them. Per the germline V gene, CDR1 is SGHAT and CDR2 is FQNNGV. The CDR3 protein is CASSFQGTEAFF. The CDR3 DNA is TGTGCCAGCAGCTTTCAGGGGACTGAAGCTTTCTTT.

This clonotype was recorded many times. The rearrangement joins TRBV11-2 to TRBJ2-7; D tentatively reads TRBD1 or TRBD2 (5 bases each). The CDR3 extends over 15 amino acids. V was cut by 7 bases and J by 2 bases, with 18 bases left in between. Germline CDR1 SGHAT, CDR2 FQNNGV. The CDR3 DNA reads TGTGCCAGCAAAACCCTACGGGGCAGGACCTACGAGCAGTACTTC. This encodes CASKTLRGRTYEQYF.

This clonotype was detected ten times or more. This rearrangement joins TRBV20-1 to TRBJ2-7; TRBD2 is a possible D gene (7 bases). This CDR3 is 15 amino acids long. CDR1 is DFQATT, CDR2 SNEGSKA, per germline (reference sequence). With 7 bases removed from V and 0 bases from J, the gap between germline ends came to 19 bases. CDR3 in DNA: TGCAGTGTTGGAGCGTGGGGGGGGCCCTCCTACGAGCAGTACTTC. Its protein product is CSVGAWGGPSYEQYF.

Ten or more counts support this clonotype. The chain recombines TRBV21-1 with TRBJ2-7; the table assigns TRBD1, which was not confirmed against the DNA. TRBV21-1 is termed a pseudogene. The CDR3 totals 14 residues. CDR3: CASSIVRGPDEQYF. In DNA, the CDR3 is TGTGCCAGCAGCATTGTCAGGGGGCCGGACGAGCAGTACTTC.

Many counts were recorded for this clonotype. This rearrangement joins TRBV3-1 to TRBJ1-5; D gene uncertain. The V gene lost 0 bases and the J gene lost 0 bases, with 6 bases spanning the gap. This CDR3 region has 15 residues. Germline values: CDR1 LGHDT, CDR2 YNNKEL (reference sequence). This CDR3 reads CASSQDPGSNQPQHF. CDR3 DNA: TGTGCCAGCAGCCAAGATCCGGGTAGCAATCAGCCCCAGCATTTT.

This chain joins TRBV5-1 and TRBJ2-7; the match to TRBD1 covers 8 bases. J lost 2 bases, V lost 3 bases, and 4 bases had no gene match. Germline assignment: CDR1 SGHRS and CDR2 YFSETQ. The CDR3 covers 14 residues. CDR3: CASSSKTGAYEQYF. Here the CDR3 DNA reads TGCGCCAGCAGCTCCAAGACAGGGGCCTACGAGCAGTACTTC.

V and J are TRBV11-2 and TRBJ2-7, with TRBD1 matching over 10 bases. CDR1 and CDR2 (germline): SGHAT, FQNNGV. The CDR3 is 16 residues long. With V trimmed by 1 base and J by 6 bases, 9 bases remained unmatched. The CDR3, as DNA: TGTGCCAGCAGCTTAGGGACCGGGACAGGGGAGCGCGAGCAGTACTTC. Encoded protein: CASSLGTGTGEREQYF.

This clonotype was seen ten or more times. This chain connects TRBV6-5 to TRBJ2-7, with TRBD1 matching 10 bases. The trim removed 5 bases at V and 5 bases at J, leaving 12 bases unmatched. Germline CDR1 MNHEY, CDR2 SVGAGI. This CDR3 is built from 16 residues. CDR3 sequence: CASSPSGGQGYNEQYF. For the CDR3, the DNA is TGTGCCAGCAGTCCTTCAGGGGGACAGGGGTACAACGAGCAGTACTTC.

This clonotype has a count of ten or more. This chain uses TRBV11-3 with TRBJ2-7; unclear D gene. Germline V lookup: CDR1 SGHNT, CDR2 YENEEA. CDR3 length equals 13 residues. Deletions cut 5 bases from V and 9 bases from J, with 17 bases between. In nucleotides, the CDR3 is TGTGCCAGCAGCACGAGTAGTTTAGACCGGCAGTACTTC. It specifies CASSTSSLDRQYF.

Comment on this clonotype: This sequence is one base from a far larger clone and is likely a read error. This chain joins TRBV6-5 and TRBJ1-5; D perhaps matches TRBD1 (6 bases). CDR3 length equals 15 residues. Germline V CDR1 and CDR2: MNHEY, SVGAGI. CDR3 protein: CASSRTEGDFQPRHF. In nucleotides, the CDR3 is TGTGCCAGCAGTCGAACAGAGGGGGACTTTCAGCCCCGGCATTTT.

A note on this clonotype: Since a far larger clone is one base different, this is likely a read error. The rearrangement links TRBV6-1 to TRBJ2-3; D may be TRBD2 (7 bases). V gave up 6 bases and J gave up 4 bases, with 20 bases separating them. The CDR3 runs 16 residues. CDR1 and CDR2 from the germline V gene are MNHNS and SASEGT. The CDR3 sequence: CASRLRGAVIADTQYF. The CDR3 bases are TGTGCCAGCAGATTACGGGGGGCAGTTATTGCAGATACGCAGTATTTT.

The sample holds many counts of this clonotype. The V gene is TRBV6-1, the J gene TRBJ2-5, with D perhaps TRBD2 (5 bases). V shed 2 bases and J shed 5 bases, with 12 bases lying between them. Germline V gene data show CDR1 as MNHNS and CDR2 as SASEGT. The CDR3 runs to 14 residues. The CDR3 loop reads CASSEISDWETQYF. The CDR3 coding sequence is TGTGCCAGCAGTGAAATTAGCGATTGGGAGACCCAGTACTTC.

The chain joins TRBV9 to TRBJ2-3; 7 bases line up with TRBD2. The CDR3 loop spans 15 amino acids. Germline assignment: CDR1 SGDLS and CDR2 YYNGEE. The ends lost 0 bases at V and 4 bases at J; junction bases unmatched: 5. The CDR3 DNA follows: TGTGCCAGCAGCGTAGGACTAGCCGTCCCAGATACGCAGTATTTT. It is translated as CASSVGLAVPDTQYF.

In its sample, this clonotype was seen many times. Here the CDR3 reads CASSFGAPGLLEQYF. CDR3 in DNA: TGTGCCAGCAGCTTTGGGGCCCCGGGACTACTCGAGCAGTACTTC. J is TRBJ2-7 and V is TRBV5-4; 7 nucleotides match TRBD2. CDR1 is SGHNT, CDR2 YYREEE, per germline (reference sequence). V gave up 2 bases and J gave up 6 bases; unmatched junction bases: 11. The CDR3 extends over 15 amino acids.

Of note for this clonotype: Given a far larger clone just one base away, this is likely a sequencing read error. The CDR3 DNA follows: TGTGCCAGCAGCAGGGGACAGGAGGGGGGCTACACCTTC. Its translation is CASSRGQEGGYTF. The V call is TRBV6-8, the J call TRBJ1-2, with TRBD1 matching 8 bases. The J segment lost 8 bases and the V segment lost 6 bases, leaving 8 bases of the junction unmatched. The CDR3 has 13 residues. The germline V gene has CDR1 MNHGY and CDR2 SAAAGT.